Listed here is a single TCR beta chain. This same CDR3 is encoded by further DNA sequences in the sample. This sample was included in a study of blood T cell repertoires in COVID-19. Background on the study: T cells, B-cell-depleted T cells, or PBMCs supplied cDNA or gDNA.

This CDR3 is built from 14 residues. Germline CDR1 reads SNHLY; CDR2 reads FYNNEI. V shed 4 bases and J shed 2 bases, with 8 bases lying between them. Using immunoSEQ multiplex PCR, the repertoire was profiled, and TCRdb retains in-frame clones only, with some absent. The sample holds a few hundred thousand clones, 70% to 90% seen once. The chain employs TRBV2 and TRBJ1-4, with D perhaps matching TRBD1 (6 bases). The TCR comes from a woman aged 25 to 39 with COVID-19, enrolled during active disease. The sequenced sample was peripheral blood. The DNA for the CDR3 is TGTGCCAGCAGTGGCCAGGGGACTAATGAAAAACTGTTTTTT. Amino acids: CASSGQGTNEKLFF.